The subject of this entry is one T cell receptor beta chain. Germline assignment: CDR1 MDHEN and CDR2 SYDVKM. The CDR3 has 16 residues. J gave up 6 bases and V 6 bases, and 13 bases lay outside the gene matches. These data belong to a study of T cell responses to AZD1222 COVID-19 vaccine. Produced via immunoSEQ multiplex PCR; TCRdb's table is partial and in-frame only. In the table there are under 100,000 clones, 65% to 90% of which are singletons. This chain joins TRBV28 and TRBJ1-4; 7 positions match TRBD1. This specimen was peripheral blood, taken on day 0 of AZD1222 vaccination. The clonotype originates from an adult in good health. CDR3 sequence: CASSPPTGPRYEKLFF. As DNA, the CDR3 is TGTGCCAGCAGCCCCCCGACAGGGCCTAGATATGAAAAACTGTTTTTT. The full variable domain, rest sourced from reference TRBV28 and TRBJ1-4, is DVKVTQSSRYLVKRTGEKVFLECVQDMDHENMFWYRQDPGLGLRLIYFSYDVKMKEKGDIPEGYSVSREKKERFSLILESASTNQTSMYLCASSPPTGPRYEKLFFGSGTQLSVL.